This T cell receptor (beta chain) appears in the sequencing data of a study of CD8 T cells in Susac syndrome. Germline assignment: CDR1 SGHDT and CDR2 YYEEEE. The V end was cut by 4 bases, the J end by 2 bases, with 13 bases between. The CDR3 covers 14 residues. An amount of RNA that ranged from roughly 0.45 to 1 ug was reverse transcribed with random hexamers. Across 54 Vbeta and 13 Jbeta, immunoSEQ multiplex PCR amplified TCR beta CDR3. TCRdb analysed the immunoSEQ multiplex PCR reads with MiXCR anew, one entry per CDR3 protein. The table shows about 70,000 distinct CDR3 sequences, with around 93% occurring only once.

The TCR was taken from a human donor in good health. Sequencing was done on a sample of CD8+ T cells from PBMCs. The chain links TRBV5-6 to TRBJ2-7; tentatively, D is TRBD2 (5 bases). CDR3 protein: CASSPGTPAYEQYF. The CDR3 coding sequence is TGTGCCAGCAGCCCGGGAACTCCTGCCTACGAGCAGTACTTC.